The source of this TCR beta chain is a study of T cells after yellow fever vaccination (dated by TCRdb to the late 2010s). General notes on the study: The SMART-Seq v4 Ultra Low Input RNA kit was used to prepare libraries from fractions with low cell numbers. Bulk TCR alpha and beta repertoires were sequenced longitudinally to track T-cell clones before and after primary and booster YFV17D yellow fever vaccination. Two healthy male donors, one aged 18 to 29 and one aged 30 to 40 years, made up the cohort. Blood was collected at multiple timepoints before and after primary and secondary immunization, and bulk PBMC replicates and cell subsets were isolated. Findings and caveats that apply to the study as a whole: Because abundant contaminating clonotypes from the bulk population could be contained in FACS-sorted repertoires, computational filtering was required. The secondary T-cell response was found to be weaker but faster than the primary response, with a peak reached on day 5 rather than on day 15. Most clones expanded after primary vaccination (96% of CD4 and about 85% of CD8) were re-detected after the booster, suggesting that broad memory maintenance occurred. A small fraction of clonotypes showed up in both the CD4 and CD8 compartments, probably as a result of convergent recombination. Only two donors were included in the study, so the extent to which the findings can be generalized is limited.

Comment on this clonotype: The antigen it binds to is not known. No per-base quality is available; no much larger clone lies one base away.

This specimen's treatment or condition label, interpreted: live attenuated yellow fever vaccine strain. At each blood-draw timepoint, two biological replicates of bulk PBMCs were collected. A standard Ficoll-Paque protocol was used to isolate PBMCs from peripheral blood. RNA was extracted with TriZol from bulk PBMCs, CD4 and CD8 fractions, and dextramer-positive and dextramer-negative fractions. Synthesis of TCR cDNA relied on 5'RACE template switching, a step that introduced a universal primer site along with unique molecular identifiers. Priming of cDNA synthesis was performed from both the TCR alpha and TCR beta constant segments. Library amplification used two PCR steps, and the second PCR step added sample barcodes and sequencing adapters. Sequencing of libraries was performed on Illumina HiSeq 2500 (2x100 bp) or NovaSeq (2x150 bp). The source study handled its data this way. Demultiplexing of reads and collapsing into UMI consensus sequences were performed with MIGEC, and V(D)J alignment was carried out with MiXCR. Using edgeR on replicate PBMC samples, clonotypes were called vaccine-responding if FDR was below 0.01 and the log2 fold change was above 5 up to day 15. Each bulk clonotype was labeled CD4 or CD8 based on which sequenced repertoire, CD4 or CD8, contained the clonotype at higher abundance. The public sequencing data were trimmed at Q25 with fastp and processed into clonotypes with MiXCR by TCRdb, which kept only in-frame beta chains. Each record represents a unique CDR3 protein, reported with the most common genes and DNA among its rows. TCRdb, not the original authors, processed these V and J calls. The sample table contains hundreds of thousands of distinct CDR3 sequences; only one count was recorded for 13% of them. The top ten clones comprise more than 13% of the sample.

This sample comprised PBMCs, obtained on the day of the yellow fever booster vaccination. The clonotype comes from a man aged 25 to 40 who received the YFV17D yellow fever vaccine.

The CDR3 amino acid sequence is: CASSSLRDRPDTQYF. Read as DNA, the sequence is TGTGCCAGTAGTAGCCTCCGGGACCGACCTGATACGCAGTATTTT. This sequence uses TRBV19 and TRBJ2-3; the D gene is possibly TRBD1 or TRBD2, with 5 bases matching each. CDR1 and CDR2, per the germline V gene (reference sequence), are LNHDA and SQIVND. The junction carries 17 bases between V and J, which are trimmed by 4 bases and 6 bases respectively. The CDR3 measures 15 amino acids from cysteine to phenylalanine. Left in the record is the CDR3 DNA by itself, 45 bases read in frame from the first base.